The rows below give T cell receptor beta chains drawn from one sample of a study of T cell changes during pregnancy in multiple sclerosis. Here immunoSEQ multiplex PCR was the method, and the copy in TCRdb shows in-frame clones only, minus some. The profile shows about 80,000 clones, 94% of them singletons. Specimen: peripheral blood, collected in the third trimester of pregnancy. The receptors here all came from a female donor with multiple sclerosis, enrolled in a pregnancy study. Each CDR3 is given without its conserved first and last residue. The order of the fields is J gene, clone size, V gene, CDR3 protein. For some rows the clone size is stated as once, few or many, or as a class when expanded; others skip it.

TRBJ2-1 | once | TRBV27 | ASRLAGYNEQF
TRBJ2-7 | NA | TRBV20-1 | SERRGYEQY
TRBJ2-7 | NA | TRBV10-1 | ASSEPGGREQY
TRBJ1-1 | NA | TRBV6-1 | ASSEGAGGAF
TRBJ1-2 | NA | TRBV19 | ASSIIAGTDYGYT
TRBJ1-6 | NA | TRBV5-5 | ASRFFPLENSPLH
TRBJ1-1 | NA | TRBV10-3 | AISAIGEGGEAF
TRBJ1-4 | NA | TRBV7-6 | ASSPTGLLNEKLF
TRBJ2-1 | NA | TRBV30 | AWSVWTSGNEQF
TRBJ2-3 | NA | TRBV27 | ASSLVAGGPDTQY
TRBJ2-7 | NA | TRBV9 | ASSAGFTGYEQY
TRBJ2-3 | NA | TRBV10-3 | AISEGVSTDTQY
TRBJ1-5 | NA | TRBV16 | ASSPDLGNQPQH
TRBJ2-3 | NA | TRBV11-2 | ASSRLAGPRTDTQY
TRBJ2-1 | NA | TRBV6-5 | ASSSAAWNEQF
TRBJ1-1 | once | TRBV18 | ASSPREGTEAF
TRBJ2-1 | NA | TRBV11-3 | ASSFGLAGAYNEQF
TRBJ2-5 | NA | TRBV9 | ASSVGVIGTGGKETQY
TRBJ2-5 | NA | TRBV30 | AWSRASGAQETQY
TRBJ1-2 | NA | TRBV10-3 | AISERITAGGWSGYT
TRBJ2-6 | once | TRBV6-5 | ASSYSTASGANVLT
TRBJ2-5 | NA | TRBV7-3 | ASSRSGGAGETQY
TRBJ1-5 | NA | TRBV19 | ASSVPGQGFKPQH
TRBJ1-2 | NA | TRBV9 | ASSVDALNYGYT
TRBJ1-6 | NA | TRBV7-9 | ASSLEGRIGSPLH
TRBJ1-6 | NA | TRBV9 | ASTQGTGSYNSPLH
TRBJ1-5 | NA | TRBV15 | ATSRTGGPNQPQH
TRBJ2-1 | NA | TRBV4-1 | ASSHPGLRQGISYNEQF
TRBJ1-2 | NA | TRBV6-1 | ASSERGIYGYT